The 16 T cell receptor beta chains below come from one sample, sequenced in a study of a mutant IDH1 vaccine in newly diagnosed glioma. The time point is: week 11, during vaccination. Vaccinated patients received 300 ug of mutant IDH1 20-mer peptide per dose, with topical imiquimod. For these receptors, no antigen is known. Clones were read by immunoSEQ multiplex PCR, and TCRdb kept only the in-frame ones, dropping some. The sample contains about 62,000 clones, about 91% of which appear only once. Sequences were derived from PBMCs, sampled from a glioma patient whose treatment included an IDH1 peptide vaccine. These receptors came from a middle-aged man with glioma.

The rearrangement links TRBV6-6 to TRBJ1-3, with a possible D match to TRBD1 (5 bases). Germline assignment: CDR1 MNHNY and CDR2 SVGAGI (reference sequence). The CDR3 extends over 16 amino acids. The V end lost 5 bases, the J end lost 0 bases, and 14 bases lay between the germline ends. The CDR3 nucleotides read TGTGCCAGCAGTCGGGACCGTCTAAACTCTGGAAACACCATATATTTT. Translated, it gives CASSRDRLNSGNTIYF.

CDR3 region: CASSSTPGTRETQYF. The CDR3 DNA reads TGTGCCAGCAGCTCCACCCCCGGGACTCGGGAGACCCAGTACTTC. The chain recombines TRBV7-6 with TRBJ2-5; possibly TRBD2 for D (6 bases). There are 15 residues in the CDR3. The germline V gene encodes CDR1 SGHVS and CDR2 FNYEAQ. The V and J ends lost 4 bases and 5 bases respectively, with 17 bases between them.

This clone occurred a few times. CDR3 protein: CASSPNWTFMNTEAFF. The DNA of the CDR3 is TGTGCCAGCAGTCCTAACTGGACTTTTATGAACACTGAAGCTTTCTTT. The chain employs TRBV28 and TRBJ1-1; the D is unclear. Deletions cut 5 bases from V and 0 bases from J, with 16 bases between. Germline V gene data show CDR1 as MDHEN and CDR2 as SYDVKM. The CDR3 spans 16 residues. The variable domain in full, with the rest retrieved from reference TRBV28 and TRBJ1-1, is DVKVTQSSRYLVKRTGEKVFLECVQDMDHENMFWYRQDPGLGLRLIYFSYDVKMKEKGDIPEGYSVSREKKERFSLILESASTNQTSMYLCASSPNWTFMNTEAFFGQGTRLTVV.

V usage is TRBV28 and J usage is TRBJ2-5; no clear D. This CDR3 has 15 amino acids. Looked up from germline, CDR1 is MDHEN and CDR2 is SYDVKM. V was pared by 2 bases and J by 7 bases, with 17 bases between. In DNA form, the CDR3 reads TGTGCCAGCAGTTTACTGGGCGGCGGTTTGGCGACCCAGTACTTC. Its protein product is CASSLLGGGLATQYF.

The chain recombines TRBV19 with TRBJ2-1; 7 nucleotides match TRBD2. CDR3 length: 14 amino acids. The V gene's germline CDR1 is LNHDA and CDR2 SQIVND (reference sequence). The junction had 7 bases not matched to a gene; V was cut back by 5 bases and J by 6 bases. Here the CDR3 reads CASSFLADINEQFF. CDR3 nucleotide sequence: TGTGCCAGTAGTTTCCTAGCGGATATCAATGAGCAGTTCTTC.

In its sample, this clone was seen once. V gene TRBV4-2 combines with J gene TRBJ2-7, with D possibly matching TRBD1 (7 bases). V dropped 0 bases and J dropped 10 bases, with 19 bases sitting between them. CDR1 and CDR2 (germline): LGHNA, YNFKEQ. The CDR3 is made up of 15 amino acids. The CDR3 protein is CASSQDPAGRQGQYF. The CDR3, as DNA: TGTGCCAGCAGCCAAGATCCAGCGGGTAGACAGGGACAGTACTTC.

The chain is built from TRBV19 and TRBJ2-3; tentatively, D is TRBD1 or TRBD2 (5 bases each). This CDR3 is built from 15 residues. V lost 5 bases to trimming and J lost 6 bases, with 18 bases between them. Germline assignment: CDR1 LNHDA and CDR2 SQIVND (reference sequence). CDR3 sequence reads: CASSVGTLEGDTQYF. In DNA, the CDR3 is TGTGCCAGTAGTGTGGGCACCCTCGAGGGGGATACGCAGTATTTT.

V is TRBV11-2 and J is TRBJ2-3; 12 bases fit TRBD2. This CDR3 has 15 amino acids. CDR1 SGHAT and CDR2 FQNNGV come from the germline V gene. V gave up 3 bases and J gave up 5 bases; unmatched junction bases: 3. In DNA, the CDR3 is TGTGCCAGCAGCTTTCTAGCGGGAGGGCGAGATACGCAGTATTTT. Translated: CASSFLAGGRDTQYF.

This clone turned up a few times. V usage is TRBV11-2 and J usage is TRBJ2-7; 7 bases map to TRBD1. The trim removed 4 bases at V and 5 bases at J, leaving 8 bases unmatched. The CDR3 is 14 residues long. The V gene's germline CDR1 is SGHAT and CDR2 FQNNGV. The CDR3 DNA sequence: TGTGCCAGCAGCTCCATCGACAGGGCCCACGAGCAGTACGTC. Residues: CASSSIDRAHEQYV.

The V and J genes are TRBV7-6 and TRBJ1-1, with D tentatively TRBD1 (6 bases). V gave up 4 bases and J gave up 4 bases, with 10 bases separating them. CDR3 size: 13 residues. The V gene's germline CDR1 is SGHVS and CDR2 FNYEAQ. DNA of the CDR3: TGTGCCAGCAGCTCACAGGGACGCACTGAAGCTTTCTTT. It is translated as CASSSQGRTEAFF.

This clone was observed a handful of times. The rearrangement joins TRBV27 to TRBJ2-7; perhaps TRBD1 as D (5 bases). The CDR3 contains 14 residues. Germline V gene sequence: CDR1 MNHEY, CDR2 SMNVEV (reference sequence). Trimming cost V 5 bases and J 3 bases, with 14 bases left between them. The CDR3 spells CASSRDRLDYEQYF. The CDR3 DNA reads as TGTGCCAGCAGTCGCGACAGATTAGACTACGAGCAGTACTTC.

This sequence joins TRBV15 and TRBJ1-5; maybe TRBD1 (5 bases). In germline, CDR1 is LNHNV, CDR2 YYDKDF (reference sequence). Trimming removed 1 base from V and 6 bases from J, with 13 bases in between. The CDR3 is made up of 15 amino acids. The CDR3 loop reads CATSRGPGLGQPQHF. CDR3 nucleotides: TGTGCCACCAGCAGAGGTCCGGGGCTTGGTCAGCCCCAGCATTTT.

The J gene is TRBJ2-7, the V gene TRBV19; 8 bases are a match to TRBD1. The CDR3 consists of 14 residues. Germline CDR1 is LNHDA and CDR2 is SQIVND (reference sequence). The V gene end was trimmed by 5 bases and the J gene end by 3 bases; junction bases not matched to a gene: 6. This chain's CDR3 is CASSVGTGLYEQYF. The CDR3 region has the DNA TGTGCCAGTAGTGTGGGGACAGGCCTCTACGAGCAGTACTTC.

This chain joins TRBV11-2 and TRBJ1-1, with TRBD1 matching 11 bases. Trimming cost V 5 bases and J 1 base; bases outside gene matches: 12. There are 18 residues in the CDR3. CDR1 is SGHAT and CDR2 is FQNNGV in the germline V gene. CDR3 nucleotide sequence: TGTGCCAGCAGCCCCGGGACAGGGGGTGTATTAGGGAACACTGAAGCTTTCTTT. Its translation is CASSPGTGGVLGNTEAFF. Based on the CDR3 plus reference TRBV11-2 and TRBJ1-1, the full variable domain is EAGVAQSPRYKIIEKRQSVAFWCNPISGHATLYWYQQILGQGPKLLIQFQNNGVVDDSQLPKDRFSAERLKGVDSTLKIQPAKLEDSAVYLCASSPGTGGVLGNTEAFFGQGTRLTVV.

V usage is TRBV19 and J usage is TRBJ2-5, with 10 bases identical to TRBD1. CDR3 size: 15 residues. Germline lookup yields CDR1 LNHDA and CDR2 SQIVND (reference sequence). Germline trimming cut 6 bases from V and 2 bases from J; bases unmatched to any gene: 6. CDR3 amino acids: CASRRQGAGQETQYF. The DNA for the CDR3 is TGTGCCAGTAGAAGACAGGGGGCAGGGCAAGAGACCCAGTACTTC.

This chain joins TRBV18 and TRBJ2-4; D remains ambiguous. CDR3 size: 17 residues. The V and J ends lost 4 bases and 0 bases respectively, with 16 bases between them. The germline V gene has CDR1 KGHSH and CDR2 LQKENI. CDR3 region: CASSRQLESLAKNIQYF. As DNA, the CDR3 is TGTGCCAGCTCACGGCAGTTAGAGTCCCTAGCCAAAAACATTCAGTACTTC.